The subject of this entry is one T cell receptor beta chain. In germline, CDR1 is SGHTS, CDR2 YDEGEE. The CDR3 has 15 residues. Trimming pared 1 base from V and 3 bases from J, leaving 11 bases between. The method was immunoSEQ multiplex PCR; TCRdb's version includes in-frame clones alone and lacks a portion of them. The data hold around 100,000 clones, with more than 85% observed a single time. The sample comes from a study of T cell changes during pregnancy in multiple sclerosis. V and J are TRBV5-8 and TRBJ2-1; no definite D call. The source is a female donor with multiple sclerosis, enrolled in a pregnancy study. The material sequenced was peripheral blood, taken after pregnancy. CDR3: CASSLYTPVYNEQFF. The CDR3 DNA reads TGTGCCAGCAGCTTGTATACTCCTGTCTACAATGAGCAGTTCTTC.